A selection of T cell receptor beta chains follows, all from one sample in a study of CD8+ T cells in alopecia areata. Measured with immunoSEQ multiplex PCR; TCRdb has only the in-frame clones, and not every one. In the table there are roughly 150,000 clones, approximately 50% of which are singletons. The material sequenced was CD4+ T cells sorted from blood. These receptors all come from a human donor with alopecia areata. Each CDR3 is given with its conserved first and last residue. The D gene is left open where the match is weak. Clone size is stated in some rows and not others, as once, few, many or a class when expanded.

v_call,clone_size,j_call,d_call,cdr3_aa,cdr3_nt
TRBV5-6,few,TRBJ2-7,-,CASSFGLSFDEQYF,TGTGCCAGCAGCTTCGGGCTAAGCTTTGACGAGCAGTACTTC
TRBV4-1,-,TRBJ1-4,-,CASSQDLQGREKLFF,TGCGCCAGCAGCCAAGATCTCCAGGGGCGGGAAAAACTGTTTTTT
TRBV5-1,few,TRBJ2-1,TRBD2,CASSPGLAGGGYNEQFF,TGCGCCAGCAGTCCCGGACTAGCGGGAGGGGGATACAATGAGCAGTTCTTC
TRBV29-1,few,TRBJ1-2,-,CSVVGVYGYTF,TGCAGCGTTGTCGGCGTCTATGGCTACACCTTC
TRBV6-5,-,TRBJ1-2,-,CASSKQQGSNYGYTF,TGTGCCAGCAGTAAACAACAGGGATCTAACTATGGCTACACCTTC
TRBV25-1,few,TRBJ2-7,-,CASSEFVGYEQYF,TGTGCCAGCAGTGAATTTGTAGGCTACGAGCAGTACTTC
TRBV4-2,-,TRBJ2-7,TRBD2,CASSLGLADDYEQYF,TGTGCCAGCAGCCTGGGACTAGCGGACGATTACGAGCAGTACTTC
TRBV4-2,few,TRBJ1-2,-,CASSQAYADAEGYTF,TGTGCCAGCAGCCAAGCTTATGCGGACGCGGAGGGCTACACCTTC
TRBV2,few,TRBJ2-5,-,CASKGPAETQYF,TGTGCCAGCAAGGGCCCGGCAGAGACCCAGTACTTC
TRBV15,-,TRBJ2-4,TRBD2,CATSRVPGLAGSEAIQYF,TGTGCCACCAGCAGAGTACCTGGACTAGCGGGCTCTGAAGCCATTCAGTACTTC
TRBV29-1,-,TRBJ1-5,TRBD1,CSVGGDRGNQPQHF,TGCAGCGTTGGGGGGGACAGGGGCAATCAGCCCCAGCATTTT
TRBV5-1,-,TRBJ2-1,TRBD1,CASSHQGQGVRNEQFF,TGCGCCAGCAGCCACCAGGGACAGGGGGTTAGGAATGAGCAGTTCTTC
TRBV28,few,TRBJ2-1,TRBD2,CASSLSGRFVEQFF,TGTGCCAGCAGTTTGAGCGGGAGGTTTGTTGAGCAGTTCTTC
TRBV29-1,-,TRBJ2-7,-,CSVAPGPQREQYF,TGCAGCGTTGCTCCGGGACCCCAGCGGGAGCAGTACTTC
TRBV30,once,TRBJ2-7,TRBD2,CAWNHPGLAGYEQYF,TGTGCCTGGAACCACCCGGGGTTAGCGGGATACGAGCAGTACTTC
TRBV29-1,-,TRBJ1-1,TRBD1,CSVGPGQGRTEAFF,TGCAGCGTTGGCCCCGGACAGGGGCGGACTGAAGCTTTCTTT
TRBV20-1,medium-sized,TRBJ1-2,-,CSARGPDYTF,TGCAGTGCTCGGGGGCCCGACTACACCTTC
TRBV4-2,-,TRBJ2-1,-,CASSQDWREYEQFF,TGTGCCAGCAGCCAAGATTGGAGGGAGTATGAGCAGTTCTTC
TRBV23-1,few,TRBJ2-4,TRBD1,CASTHRRDRGSLIQYF,TGCGCCAGCACTCACCGCCGGGACAGGGGGTCGCTCATTCAGTACTTC
TRBV7-2,few,TRBJ1-2,TRBD1,CASSLGGTGFGYTF,TGTGCCAGCAGCTTAGGAGGGACAGGGTTTGGCTACACCTTC
TRBV29-1,-,TRBJ1-2,TRBD1,CSVHPGGSGYTF,TGCAGCGTTCACCCAGGGGGCTCTGGCTACACCTTC
TRBV4-1,-,TRBJ2-3,TRBD2,CASSLSGGSTDTQYF,TGCGCCAGCAGCCTAAGCGGGGGAAGCACAGATACGCAGTATTTT
TRBV29-1,few,TRBJ1-1,-,CSVEDWGQGTEAFF,TGCAGCGTTGAAGATTGGGGACAAGGAACTGAAGCTTTCTTT
TRBV28,-,TRBJ1-2,-,CASSLRANYGYTF,TGTGCCAGCAGTTTGAGGGCAAACTATGGCTACACCTTC